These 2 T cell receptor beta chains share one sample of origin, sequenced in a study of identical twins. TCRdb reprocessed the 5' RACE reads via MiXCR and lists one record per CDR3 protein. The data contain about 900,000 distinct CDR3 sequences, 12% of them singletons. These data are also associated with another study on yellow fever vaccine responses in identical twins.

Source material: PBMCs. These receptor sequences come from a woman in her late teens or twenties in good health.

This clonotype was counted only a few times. The chain's CDR3 is CASSPKQGGAEAFF. The CDR3 bases are TGTGCCAGCAGCCCAAAGCAGGGTGGCGCTGAAGCTTTCTTT. The V call is TRBV7-8, the J call TRBJ1-1; a weak D match, TRBD1 (5 bases). This CDR3 spans 14 amino acids. CDR1 SGHVS and CDR2 FQNEAQ come from the germline V gene. Trimming took 5 bases from V and 6 from J, leaving 16 bases between them.

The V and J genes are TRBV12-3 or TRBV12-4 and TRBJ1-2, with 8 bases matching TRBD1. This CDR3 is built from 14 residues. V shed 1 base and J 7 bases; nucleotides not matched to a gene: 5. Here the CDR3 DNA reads TGTGCCAGCAGTTTAGACAGGGGGAGAGGTGGCTACACCTTC. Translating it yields CASSLDRGRGGYTF.